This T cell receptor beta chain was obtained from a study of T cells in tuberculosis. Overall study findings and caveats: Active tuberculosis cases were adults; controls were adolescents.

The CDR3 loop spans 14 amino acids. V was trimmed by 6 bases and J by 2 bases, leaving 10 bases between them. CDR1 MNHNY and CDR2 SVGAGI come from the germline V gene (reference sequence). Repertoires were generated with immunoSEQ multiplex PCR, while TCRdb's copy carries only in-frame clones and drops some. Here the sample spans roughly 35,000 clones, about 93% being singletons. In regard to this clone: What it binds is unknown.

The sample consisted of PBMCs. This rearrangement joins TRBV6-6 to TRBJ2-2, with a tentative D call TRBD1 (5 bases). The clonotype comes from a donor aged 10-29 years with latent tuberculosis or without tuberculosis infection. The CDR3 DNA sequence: TGTGCCAGCAGCCCTAGGGGAAACACCGGGGAGCTGTTTTTT. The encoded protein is CASSPRGNTGELFF.